The table lists the clone carrying this T cell receptor beta chain with a few counts. This sample is part of a study of beta chain features in type 1 diabetes. The CDR3 length is 13 residues. Trimming pared 2 bases from V and 6 bases from J, leaving 9 bases between. Germline lookup yields CDR1 SGHTA and CDR2 FQGTGA. The study reverse transcribed the entire isolated RNA, so it sequenced expressed TCRB transcripts. The protocol was immunoSEQ multiplex PCR, while the TCRdb copy is restricted to in-frame clones and leaves out a portion. This sample has over 350,000 clones, with roughly 15% found just once.

Material for sequencing was naive CD4+ T cells from blood. The receptor's source is a woman aged 18-29 years in good health. V gene TRBV7-3 combines with J gene TRBJ2-3; D not resolved. CDR3 residues: CASSLLSRDTQYF. The CDR3 DNA reads as TGTGCCAGCAGCTTACTCTCACGGGATACGCAGTATTTT.